This TCR beta chain was sequenced in a study of blood T cell repertoires in COVID-19. The wider study: Acute-phase and convalescent COVID-19 samples originated in the United States, Italy and Spain.

Germline V CDR1 and CDR2: MNHEY, SVGEGT. CDR3 size: 16 residues. The V segment lost 6 bases and the J segment 3 bases; nucleotides outside the gene matches: 9. Residents of 24 US areas, aged about 18 to 89 years, made up the participants. Participants' reported clinical history set cohort assignment. Two consecutive negative NP/OP PCR tests, clearance, or resolved symptoms defined Cohort 3 recovery. TCRdb's table, derived via immunoSEQ multiplex PCR, lists solely in-frame clones and lacks some. The sample has about 300,000 clones; roughly 87% are singletons. V and J are TRBV6-2 or TRBV6-3 and TRBJ2-7; TRBD2 matches 12 bases. The clonotype comes from a woman aged 25 to 39 who had recovered from COVID-19. The specimen sequenced was PBMCs or T cells enriched from blood (not recorded which). CDR3 in amino acids: CASSSTSGGLLYEQYF. The CDR3 region has the DNA TGTGCCAGCAGCTCGACTAGCGGGGGCCTACTCTACGAGCAGTACTTC.